This TCR beta chain appears in the sequencing data of a study of metastatic and nonmetastatic thyroid tumors (dated by TCRdb to the early 2020s). Regarding the complete study: For patients with malignant and with benign thyroid disease, the researchers compared repertoires between peripheral blood samples and tumor or nodule tissue samples.

Library prep was done by PCR. TCRdb records Illumina HiSeq 4000 as the sequencer. High-throughput sequencing was used to profile the CDR3 region of the TCR beta-chain in every patient. For the original study's pipeline: CDR3 differences across clinicopathological groups were used to build a classifier for discriminating distant-metastatic papillary thyroid cancer patients. The Shannon index was used to assess repertoire diversity, and the Morisita-Horn index was used to assess tumor-blood repertoire similarity. In TCRdb, the public reads were trimmed at Q25 with fastp and aligned with MiXCR, with productive beta chains retained. For this entry, the V and J calls and clone size follow TCRdb and not the study's own pipeline. For this sample the table gives more than 70,000 clones, of which around 9.2% were detected only once. The ten largest clonotypes hold roughly 9% of the sample. CDR1 and CDR2 were assigned from the germline V gene (reference sequence) as LGHDT and YNNKEL. V ends up 2 bases short and J 5 bases short, with an unmatched junction base count of 7. From the cysteine through the phenylalanine, the CDR3 covers 15 amino acids. Only CDR3 DNA remains: 45 bases, in frame from the first base.

None of the patients had been given any treatment before thyroid surgery. Using T-cell receptor beta sequencing, the researchers looked back retrospectively at clinical samples from patients, gathered between about 2012 and 2019. The study at large found these results: TCR beta diversity was reported as significantly higher in malignant tumors than in benign nodules, in both blood and tumor samples.

This clone was seen repeatedly, ten times or more. No antigen is known for it. Within one base of it there is no much larger clone, and no base qualities were kept. Sequencing used blood. This clonotype originated in a female donor with papillary thyroid cancer or a benign thyroid nodule (not recorded which). Some clones in this sample may be carry-over from other donors' samples. The sequence is built from TRBV3-1 and TRBJ2-5; 8 nucleotides in the junction match TRBD1. CDR3 protein: CASSQWDRREETQYF. The nucleotides read TGTGCCAGCAGCCAATGGGACAGGAGAGAGGAGACCCAGTACTTC.